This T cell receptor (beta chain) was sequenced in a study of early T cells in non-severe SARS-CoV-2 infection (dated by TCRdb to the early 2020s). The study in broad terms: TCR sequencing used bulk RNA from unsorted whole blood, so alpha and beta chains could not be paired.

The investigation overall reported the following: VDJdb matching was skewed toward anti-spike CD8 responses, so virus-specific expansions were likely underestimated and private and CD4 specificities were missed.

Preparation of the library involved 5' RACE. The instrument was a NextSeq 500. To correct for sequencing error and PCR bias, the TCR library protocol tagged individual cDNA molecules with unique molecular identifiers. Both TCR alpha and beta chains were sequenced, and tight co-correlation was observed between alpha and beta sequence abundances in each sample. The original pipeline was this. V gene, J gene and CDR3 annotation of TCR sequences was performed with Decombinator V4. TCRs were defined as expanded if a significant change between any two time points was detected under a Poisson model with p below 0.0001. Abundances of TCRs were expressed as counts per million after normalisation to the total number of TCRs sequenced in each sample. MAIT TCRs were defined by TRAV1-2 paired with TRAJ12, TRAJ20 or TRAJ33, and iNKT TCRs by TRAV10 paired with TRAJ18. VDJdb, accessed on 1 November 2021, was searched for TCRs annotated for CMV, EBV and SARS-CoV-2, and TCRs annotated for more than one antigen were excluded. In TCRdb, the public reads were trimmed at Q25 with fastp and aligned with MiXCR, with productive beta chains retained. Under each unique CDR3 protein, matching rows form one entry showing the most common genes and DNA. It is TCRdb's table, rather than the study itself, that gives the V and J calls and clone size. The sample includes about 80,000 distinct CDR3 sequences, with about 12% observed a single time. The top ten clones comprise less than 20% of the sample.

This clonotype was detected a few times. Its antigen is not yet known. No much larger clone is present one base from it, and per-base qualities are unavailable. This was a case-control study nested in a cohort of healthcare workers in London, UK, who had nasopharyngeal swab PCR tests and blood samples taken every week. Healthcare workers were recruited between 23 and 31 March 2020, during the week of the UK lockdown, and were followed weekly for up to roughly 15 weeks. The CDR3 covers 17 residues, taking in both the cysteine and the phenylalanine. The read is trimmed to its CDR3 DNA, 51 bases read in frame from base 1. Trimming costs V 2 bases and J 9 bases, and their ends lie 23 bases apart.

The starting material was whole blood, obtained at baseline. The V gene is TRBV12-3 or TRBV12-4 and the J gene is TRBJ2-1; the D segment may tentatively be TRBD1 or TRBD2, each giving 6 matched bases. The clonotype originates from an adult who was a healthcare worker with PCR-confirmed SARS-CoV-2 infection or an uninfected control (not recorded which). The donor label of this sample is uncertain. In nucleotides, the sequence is TGTGCCAGCAGTTTAAGGAGGGTAGGGGGTCGGGATGGTGAGCAGTTCTTC. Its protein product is CASSLRRVGGRDGEQFF.